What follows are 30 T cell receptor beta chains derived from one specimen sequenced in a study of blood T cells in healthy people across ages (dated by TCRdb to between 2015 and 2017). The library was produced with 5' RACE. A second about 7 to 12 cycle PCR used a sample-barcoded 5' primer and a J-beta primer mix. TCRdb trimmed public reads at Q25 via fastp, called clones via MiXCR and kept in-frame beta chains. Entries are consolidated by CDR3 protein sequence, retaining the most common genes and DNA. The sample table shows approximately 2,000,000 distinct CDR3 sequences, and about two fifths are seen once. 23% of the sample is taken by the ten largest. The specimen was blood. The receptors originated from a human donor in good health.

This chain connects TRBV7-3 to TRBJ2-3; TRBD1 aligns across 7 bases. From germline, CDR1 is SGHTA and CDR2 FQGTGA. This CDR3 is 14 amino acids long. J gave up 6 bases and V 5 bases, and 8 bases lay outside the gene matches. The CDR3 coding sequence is TGTGCCAGCAGCCTTCAGACAGGGCCGGATACGCAGTATTTT. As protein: CASSLQTGPDTQYF.

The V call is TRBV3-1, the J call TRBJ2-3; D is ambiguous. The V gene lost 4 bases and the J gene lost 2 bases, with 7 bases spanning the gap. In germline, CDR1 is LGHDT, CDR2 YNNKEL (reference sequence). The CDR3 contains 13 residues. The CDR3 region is CASSRADTDTQYF. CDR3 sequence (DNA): TGTGCCAGCAGCCGGGCCGACACAGATACGCAGTATTTT.

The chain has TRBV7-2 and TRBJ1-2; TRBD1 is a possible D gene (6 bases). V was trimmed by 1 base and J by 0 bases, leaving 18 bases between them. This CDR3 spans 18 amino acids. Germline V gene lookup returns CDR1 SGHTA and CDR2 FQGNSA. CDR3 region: CASSLDSTGFEANYGYTF. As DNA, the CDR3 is TGTGCCAGCAGCTTAGACTCAACAGGGTTTGAAGCTAACTATGGCTACACCTTC.

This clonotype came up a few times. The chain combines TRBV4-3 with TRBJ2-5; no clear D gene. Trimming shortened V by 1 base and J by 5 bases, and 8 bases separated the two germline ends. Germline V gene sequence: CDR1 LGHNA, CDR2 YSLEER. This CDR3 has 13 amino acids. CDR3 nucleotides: TGCGCCAGCAGCCAAGGGATCTATGAGACCCAGTACTTC. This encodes CASSQGIYETQYF.

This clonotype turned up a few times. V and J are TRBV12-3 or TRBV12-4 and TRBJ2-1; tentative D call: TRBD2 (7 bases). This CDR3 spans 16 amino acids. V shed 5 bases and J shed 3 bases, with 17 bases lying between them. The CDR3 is CASSPRGGDFYNEQFF. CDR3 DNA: TGTGCCAGCAGTCCTCGAGGGGGGGACTTCTACAATGAGCAGTTCTTC.

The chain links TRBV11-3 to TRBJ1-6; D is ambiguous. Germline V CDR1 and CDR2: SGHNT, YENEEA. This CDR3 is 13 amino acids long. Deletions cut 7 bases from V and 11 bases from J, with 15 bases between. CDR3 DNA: TGTGCCAGCACCGTGGGTAGAAATCCACCCCTCCACTTT. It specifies CASTVGRNPPLHF. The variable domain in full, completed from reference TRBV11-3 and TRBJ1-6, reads EAGVVQSPRYKIIEKKQPVAFWCNPISGHNTLYWYLQNLGQGPELLIRYENEEAVDDSQLPKDRFSAERLKGVDSTLKIQPAELGDSAVYLCASTVGRNPPLHFGNGTRLTVT.

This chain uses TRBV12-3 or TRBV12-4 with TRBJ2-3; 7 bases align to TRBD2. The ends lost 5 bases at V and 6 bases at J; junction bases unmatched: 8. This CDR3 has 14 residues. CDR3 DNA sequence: TGTGCCAGCAGTCCTATACGACTAGCCGATACGCAGTATTTT. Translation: CASSPIRLADTQYF.

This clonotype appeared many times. The CDR3 protein is CASSYTYEQYF. Written as DNA, the CDR3 is TGTGCCAGCAGTTACACCTACGAGCAGTACTTC. The chain employs TRBV6-2 or TRBV6-3 and TRBJ2-7; no clear D gene. The V gene's germline CDR1 is MNHEY and CDR2 SVGEGT. This CDR3 is built from 11 residues. The V gene lost 2 bases and the J gene lost 2 bases, with 1 base spanning the gap.

CDR3: CASSNLAGGGYGYTF. The DNA for the CDR3 is TGTGCCAGCAGTAACCTGGCAGGGGGGGGCTATGGCTACACCTTC. The rearrangement uses TRBV12-3 or TRBV12-4 and TRBJ1-2; 7 bases are a match to TRBD1. The V segment lost 5 bases and the J segment 4 bases; nucleotides outside the gene matches: 10. The CDR3 has 15 residues.

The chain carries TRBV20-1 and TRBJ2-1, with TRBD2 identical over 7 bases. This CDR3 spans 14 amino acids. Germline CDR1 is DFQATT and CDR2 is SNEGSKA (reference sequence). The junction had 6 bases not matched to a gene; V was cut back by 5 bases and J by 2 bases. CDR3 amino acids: CSAHGGSAYNEQFF. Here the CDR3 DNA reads TGCAGTGCTCACGGGGGGAGCGCCTACAATGAGCAGTTCTTC.

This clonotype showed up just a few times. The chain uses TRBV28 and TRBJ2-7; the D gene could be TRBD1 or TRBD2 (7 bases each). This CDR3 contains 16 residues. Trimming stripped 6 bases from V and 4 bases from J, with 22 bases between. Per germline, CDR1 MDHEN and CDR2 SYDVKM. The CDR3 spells CASRLGSAGGAYEQYF. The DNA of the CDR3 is TGTGCCAGCAGGCTCGGGTCTGCAGGGGGGGCGTACGAGCAGTACTTC.

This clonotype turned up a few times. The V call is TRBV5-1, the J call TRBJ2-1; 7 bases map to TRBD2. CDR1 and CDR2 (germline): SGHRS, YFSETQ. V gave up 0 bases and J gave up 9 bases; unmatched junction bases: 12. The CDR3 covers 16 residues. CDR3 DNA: TGCGCCAGCAGCTTGGGTCTGTCTAGCGGCGGGGTTGAGCAGTTCTTC. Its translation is CASSLGLSSGGVEQFF.

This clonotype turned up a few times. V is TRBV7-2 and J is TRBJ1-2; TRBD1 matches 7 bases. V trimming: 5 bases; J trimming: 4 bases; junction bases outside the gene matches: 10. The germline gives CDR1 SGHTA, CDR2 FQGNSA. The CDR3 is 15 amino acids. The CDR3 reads CASSPSDRAAYGYTF. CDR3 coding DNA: TGTGCCAGCAGCCCTAGCGACAGGGCGGCCTATGGCTACACCTTC.

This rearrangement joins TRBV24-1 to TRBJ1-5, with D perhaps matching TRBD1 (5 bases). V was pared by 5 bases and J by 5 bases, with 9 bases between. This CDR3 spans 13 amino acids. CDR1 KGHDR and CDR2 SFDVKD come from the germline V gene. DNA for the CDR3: TGTGCCACCAGTGTAGACAGCTATCAGCCCCAGCATTTT. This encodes CATSVDSYQPQHF.

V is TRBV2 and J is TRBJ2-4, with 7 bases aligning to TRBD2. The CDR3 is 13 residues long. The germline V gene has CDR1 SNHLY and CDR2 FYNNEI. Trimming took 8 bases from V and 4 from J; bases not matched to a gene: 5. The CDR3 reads CASGGVKKNIQYF. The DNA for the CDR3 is TGTGCCAGCGGGGGGGTCAAGAAAAACATTCAGTACTTC.

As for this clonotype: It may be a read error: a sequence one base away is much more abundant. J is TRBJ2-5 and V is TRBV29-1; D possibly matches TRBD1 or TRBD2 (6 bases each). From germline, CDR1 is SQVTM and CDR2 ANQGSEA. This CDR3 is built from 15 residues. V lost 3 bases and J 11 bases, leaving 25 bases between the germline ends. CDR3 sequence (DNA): TGCAGCGTTGACCCTGGGGGGCAAATCTACAATGAGCAGTACTTC. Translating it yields CSVDPGGQIYNEQYF.

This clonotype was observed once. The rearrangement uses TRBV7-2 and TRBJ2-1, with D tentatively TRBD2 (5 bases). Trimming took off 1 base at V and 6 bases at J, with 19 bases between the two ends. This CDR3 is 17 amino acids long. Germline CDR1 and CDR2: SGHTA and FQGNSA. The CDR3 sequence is CASSLGYAGGRANEQFF. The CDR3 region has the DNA TGTGCCAGCAGCTTAGGTTATGCTGGCGGGCGGGCCAATGAGCAGTTCTTC.

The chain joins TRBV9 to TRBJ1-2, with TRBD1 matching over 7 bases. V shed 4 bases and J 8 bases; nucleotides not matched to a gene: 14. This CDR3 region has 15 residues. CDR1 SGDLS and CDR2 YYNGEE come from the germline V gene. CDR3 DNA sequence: TGTGCCAGCAGCCCCCAGGGTGGAAGGGGGCTAGGCTACACCTTC. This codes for CASSPQGGRGLGYTF.

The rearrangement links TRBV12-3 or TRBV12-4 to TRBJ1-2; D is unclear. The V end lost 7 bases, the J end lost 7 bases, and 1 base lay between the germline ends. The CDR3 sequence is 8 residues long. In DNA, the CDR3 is TGTGCCAGCACTGGCTACACCTTC. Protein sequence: CASTGYTF.

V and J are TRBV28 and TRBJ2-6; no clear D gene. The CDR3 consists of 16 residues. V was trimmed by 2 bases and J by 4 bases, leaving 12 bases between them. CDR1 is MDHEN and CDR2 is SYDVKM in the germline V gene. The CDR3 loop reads CASSLVYGTGANVLTF. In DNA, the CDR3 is TGTGCCAGCAGTTTAGTCTATGGTACCGGGGCCAACGTCCTGACTTTC.

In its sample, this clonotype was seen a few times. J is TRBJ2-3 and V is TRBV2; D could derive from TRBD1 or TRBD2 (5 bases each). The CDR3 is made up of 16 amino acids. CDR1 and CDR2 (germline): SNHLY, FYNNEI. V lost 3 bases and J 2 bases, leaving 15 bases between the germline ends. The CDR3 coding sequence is TGTGCCAGCAGTGACCGCAGGGTAGGGACCACAGATACGCAGTATTTT. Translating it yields CASSDRRVGTTDTQYF.

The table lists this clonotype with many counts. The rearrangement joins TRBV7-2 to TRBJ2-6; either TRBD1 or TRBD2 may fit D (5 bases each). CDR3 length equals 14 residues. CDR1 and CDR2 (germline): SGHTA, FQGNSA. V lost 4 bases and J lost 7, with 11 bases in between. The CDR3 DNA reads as TGTGCCAGCAGCTGGCCGGGACGAGCCAACGTCCTGACTTTC. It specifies CASSWPGRANVLTF.

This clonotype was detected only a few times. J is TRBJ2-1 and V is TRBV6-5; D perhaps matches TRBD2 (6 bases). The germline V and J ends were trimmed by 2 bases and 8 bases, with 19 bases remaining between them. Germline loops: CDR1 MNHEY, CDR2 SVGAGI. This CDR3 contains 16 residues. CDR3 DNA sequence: TGTGCCAGCAGTTACACCCGGGGAGGCCTCGGCGATGAGCAGTTCTTC. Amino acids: CASSYTRGGLGDEQFF.

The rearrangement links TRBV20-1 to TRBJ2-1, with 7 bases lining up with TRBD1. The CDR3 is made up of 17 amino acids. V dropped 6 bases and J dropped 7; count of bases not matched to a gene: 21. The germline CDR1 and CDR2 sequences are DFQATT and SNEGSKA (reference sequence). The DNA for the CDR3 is TGCAGTGCCTCGGGCTTGACAGGGCCAAAGGCGATGAATGAGCAGTTCTTC. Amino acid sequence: CSASGLTGPKAMNEQFF.

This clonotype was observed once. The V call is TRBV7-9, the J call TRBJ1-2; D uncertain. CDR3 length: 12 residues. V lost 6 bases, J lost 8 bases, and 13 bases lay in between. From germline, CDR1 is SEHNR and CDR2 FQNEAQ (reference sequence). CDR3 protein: CASRSPGEGYTF. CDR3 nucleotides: TGTGCCAGCAGGTCCCCTGGGGAAGGCTACACCTTC.

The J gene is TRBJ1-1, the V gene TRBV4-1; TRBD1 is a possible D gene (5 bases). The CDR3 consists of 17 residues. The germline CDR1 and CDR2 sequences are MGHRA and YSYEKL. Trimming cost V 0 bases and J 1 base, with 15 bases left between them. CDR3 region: CASSQDAGTGGNTEAFF. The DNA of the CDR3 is TGCGCCAGCAGCCAAGATGCCGGCACTGGGGGGAACACTGAAGCTTTCTTT.

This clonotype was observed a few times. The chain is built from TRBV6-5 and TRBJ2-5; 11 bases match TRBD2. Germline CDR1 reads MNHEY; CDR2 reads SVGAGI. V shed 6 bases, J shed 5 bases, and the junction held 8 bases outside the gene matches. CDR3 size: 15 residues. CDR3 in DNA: TGTGCCAGCAGCCCGGGACTAGCGGAAGTGGAGACCCAGTACTTC. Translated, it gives CASSPGLAEVETQYF.

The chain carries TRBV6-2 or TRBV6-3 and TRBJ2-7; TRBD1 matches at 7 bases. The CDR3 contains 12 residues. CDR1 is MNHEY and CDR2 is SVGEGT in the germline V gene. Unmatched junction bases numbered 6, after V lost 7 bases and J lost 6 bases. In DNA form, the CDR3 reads TGTGCCAGCAACAACGACAGGGCCGAGCAGTACTTC. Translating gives CASNNDRAEQYF.

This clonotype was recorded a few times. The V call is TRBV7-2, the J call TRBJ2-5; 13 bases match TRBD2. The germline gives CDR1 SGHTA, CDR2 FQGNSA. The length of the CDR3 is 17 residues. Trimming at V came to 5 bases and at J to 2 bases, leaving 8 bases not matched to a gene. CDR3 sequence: CASSGLAGAAGQETQYF. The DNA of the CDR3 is TGTGCCAGCAGCGGACTAGCGGGGGCCGCGGGGCAAGAGACCCAGTACTTC. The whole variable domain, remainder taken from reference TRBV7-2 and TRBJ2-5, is GAGVSQSPSNKVTEKGKDVELRCDPISGHTALYWYRQSLGQGLEFLIYFQGNSAPDKSGLPSDRFSAERTGGSVSTLTIQRTQQEDSAVYLCASSGLAGAAGQETQYFGPGTRLLVL.

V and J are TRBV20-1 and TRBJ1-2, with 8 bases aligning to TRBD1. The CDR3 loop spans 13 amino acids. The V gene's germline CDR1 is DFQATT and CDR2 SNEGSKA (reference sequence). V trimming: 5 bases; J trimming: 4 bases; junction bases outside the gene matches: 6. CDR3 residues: CSASDRVTYGYTF. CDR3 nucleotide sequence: TGCAGTGCTTCGGACAGGGTAACCTATGGCTACACCTTC.